Below, 24 T cell receptor beta chains from the same sample are listed, as sequenced in a study of blood T cell repertoires in COVID-19. The method was immunoSEQ multiplex PCR; TCRdb's version includes in-frame clones alone and lacks a portion of them. The repertoire consists of roughly 340,000 clones, with about 90% occurring once and the leading ten covering about 6%. What was sequenced was peripheral blood. The receptors derive from a woman between 45 and 60 years old with COVID-19, enrolled during active disease.

This chain connects TRBV10-2 to TRBJ1-2; the D gene is possibly TRBD1 (5 bases). V was trimmed by 1 base and J by 3 bases, leaving 18 bases between them. In germline, CDR1 is WSHSY, CDR2 SAAADI. The CDR3 has 17 amino acids. CDR3 nucleotide sequence: TGCGCCAGCAGTGAGTGGGGCACCATAACTGGGGACTATGGCTACACCTTC. Its translation is CASSEWGTITGDYGYTF.

The rearrangement uses TRBV30 and TRBJ2-1; 8 nucleotides match TRBD2. This CDR3 spans 14 amino acids. The germline gives CDR1 GTSNPN, CDR2 SVGIG (reference sequence). The junction had 2 bases not matched to a gene; V was cut back by 4 bases and J by 0 bases. The CDR3 loop reads CAWKAGGSYNEQFF. In nucleotides, the CDR3 is TGTGCCTGGAAGGCGGGAGGCTCCTACAATGAGCAGTTCTTC.

This chain uses TRBV5-1 with TRBJ2-3; 13 bases fit TRBD2. Germline-derived CDR1 and CDR2 are SGHRS and YFSETQ. V was pared by 0 bases and J by 4 bases, with 2 bases of the junction left unmatched. CDR3 size: 16 residues. In DNA, the CDR3 is TGCGCCAGCAGCTTGGGGACTAGCGGGAGTGCAGATACGCAGTATTTT. It specifies CASSLGTSGSADTQYF.

V and J are TRBV6-6 and TRBJ1-1, with D possibly matching TRBD1 (5 bases). V lost 4 bases to trimming and J lost 2 bases, with 11 bases between them. CDR1 is MNHNY and CDR2 is SVGAGI in the germline V gene (reference sequence). The CDR3 extends over 14 amino acids. The CDR3 here is CASSSFQGNTEAFF. The CDR3 DNA is TGTGCCAGCAGTTCATTCCAGGGTAACACTGAAGCTTTCTTT.

The chain links TRBV2 to TRBJ2-7; TRBD2 matches 10 bases. Looked up from germline, CDR1 is SNHLY and CDR2 is FYNNEI. The V segment lost 4 bases and the J segment 3 bases; nucleotides outside the gene matches: 9. There are 16 residues in the CDR3. CDR3 in amino acids: CASSGLAGVPNYEQYF. The CDR3 DNA follows: TGTGCCAGCAGTGGGCTAGCGGGAGTACCGAACTACGAGCAGTACTTC.

CDR3 DNA: TGTGCCAGCAGCTACGGACTAGCGGAGGGCTCCTACAATGAGCAGTTCTTC. This gives the protein CASSYGLAEGSYNEQFF. The rearrangement uses TRBV7-6 and TRBJ2-1; the match to TRBD2 covers 10 bases. Looked up from germline, CDR1 is SGHVS and CDR2 is FNYEAQ. Trimming cost V 4 bases and J 0 bases; bases outside gene matches: 6. This CDR3 spans 17 amino acids.

The V and J genes are TRBV6-5 and TRBJ1-2; the D gene is possibly TRBD1 (5 bases). V lost 6 bases to trimming and J lost 3 bases, with 17 bases between them. This CDR3 spans 15 amino acids. Germline lookup yields CDR1 MNHEY and CDR2 SVGAGI. CDR3 bases: TGTGCCAGCAGCCCCCTCTCGGGGGGTGACTATGGCTACACCTTC. It translates to CASSPLSGGDYGYTF.

The chain uses TRBV5-1 and TRBJ1-4, with D maybe TRBD1 (5 bases). The CDR3 sequence is 14 residues long. Per the germline V gene, CDR1 is SGHRS and CDR2 is YFSETQ. V was trimmed by 4 bases and J by 0 bases, leaving 7 bases between them. The CDR3 DNA reads TGCGCCAGCAGCCCAGGGTCAACTAATGAAAAACTGTTTTTT. Protein sequence: CASSPGSTNEKLFF. The whole variable domain, remainder taken from reference TRBV5-1 and TRBJ1-4, is KAGVTQTPRYLIKTRGQQVTLSCSPISGHRSVSWYQQTPGQGLQFLFEYFSETQRNKGNFPGRFSGRQFSNSRSEMNVSTLELGDSALYLCASSPGSTNEKLFFGSGTQLSVL.

This rearrangement joins TRBV30 to TRBJ1-1; the D gene is possibly TRBD1 (5 bases). Germline lookup yields CDR1 GTSNPN and CDR2 SVGIG (reference sequence). The CDR3 sequence is 13 residues long. Trimming left V 4 bases short and J 6 bases short, with 15 bases between. The CDR3 nucleotides are TGTGCCTGGAACCCGACAGTTCGGTCTGAAGCTTTCTTT. Its protein is CAWNPTVRSEAFF.

As DNA, the CDR3 is TGTGCCAGTAGTATGGGACAGGGGTCGGAGACCCAGTACTTC. It yields the protein CASSMGQGSETQYF. V is TRBV19 and J is TRBJ2-5; 10 bases line up with TRBD1. Germline CDR1 and CDR2: LNHDA and SQIVND (reference sequence). The CDR3 is made up of 14 amino acids. Losses at the gene ends were 3 bases for V and 5 bases for J; bases not matched to a gene: 3.

The J gene is TRBJ1-1, the V gene TRBV30; D may be TRBD1 (6 bases). V shed 4 bases and J shed 0 bases, with 9 bases lying between them. The CDR3 totals 13 residues. The V gene's germline CDR1 is GTSNPN and CDR2 SVGIG (reference sequence). The CDR3 sequence: CAWNQGLNTEAFF. CDR3 in DNA: TGTGCCTGGAATCAGGGGTTGAACACTGAAGCTTTCTTT.

The chain has TRBV27 and TRBJ1-2; 9 positions agree with TRBD1. After removal of 5 bases from V and 3 bases from J, the junction contained 7 bases not matched to a gene. The germline CDR1 and CDR2 sequences are MNHEY and SMNVEV (reference sequence). The CDR3 length is 15 residues. CDR3 loop: CASSKNRQGDYGYTF. The CDR3 DNA follows: TGTGCCAGCAGTAAAAACAGACAGGGGGACTATGGCTACACCTTC.

This chain connects TRBV9 to TRBJ2-1; 12 nucleotides align to TRBD2. Trimming removed 5 bases from V and 6 bases from J; junction bases left unmatched: 6. CDR3 size: 15 residues. Germline loops: CDR1 SGDLS, CDR2 YYNGEE. In DNA, the CDR3 is TGTGCCAGCAGTCGACTAGCGGGAGAGGGCAATGAGCAGTTCTTC. Amino acid sequence: CASSRLAGEGNEQFF.

A note on this clone: Other nucleotide sequences in the sample specify the same CDR3. The chain recombines TRBV19 with TRBJ2-7, with 7 nucleotides matching TRBD1. V lost 1 base, J lost 1 base, and 4 bases stayed unmatched. CDR1 and CDR2 (germline): LNHDA, SQIVND (reference sequence). The CDR3 extends over 15 amino acids. CDR3 amino acids: CASSIGGGASYEQYF. The CDR3 DNA follows: TGTGCCAGTAGTATAGGAGGGGGCGCGTCCTACGAGCAGTACTTC.

Here the CDR3 DNA reads TGTGCCAGCAGCAACAGACACCTGATGACAGGGCCGGTTGGAAACACCATATATTTT. It encodes CASSNRHLMTGPVGNTIYF. The genes are TRBV21-1 and TRBJ1-3; TRBD1 is the table's D call and was not checked against the DNA. TRBV21-1 is flagged as a pseudogene. The length of the CDR3 is 19 residues.

V and J are TRBV14 and TRBJ1-3; D is possibly TRBD1 (6 bases). Germline CDR1 is SGHDN and CDR2 is FVKESK. The V end was cut by 2 bases, the J end by 7 bases, with 21 bases between. This CDR3 is 17 amino acids long. The CDR3 region is CASSQPGTLITRNTIYF. The CDR3 coding sequence is TGTGCCAGCAGCCAACCCGGGACATTAATTACGAGGAACACCATATATTTT. Drawing the rest from reference TRBV14 and TRBJ1-3, the complete variable domain is EAGVTQFPSHSVIEKGQTVTLRCDPISGHDNLYWYRRVMGKEIKFLLHFVKESKQDESGMPNNRFLAERTGGTYSTLKVQPAELEDSGVYFCASSQPGTLITRNTIYFGEGSWLTVV.

The chain links TRBV27 to TRBJ1-2; D gene unclear. CDR1 is MNHEY and CDR2 is SMNVEV in the germline V gene (reference sequence). This CDR3 spans 14 amino acids. V lost 6 bases and J lost 7, with 18 bases in between. CDR3 sequence: CASSLRRDFRGYTF. CDR3 DNA: TGTGCCAGCAGCCTCCGGCGGGATTTTCGTGGCTACACCTTC.

This chain uses TRBV30 with TRBJ1-1, with 7 bases that match TRBD1. The germline CDR1 and CDR2 sequences are GTSNPN and SVGIG (reference sequence). This CDR3 is 13 amino acids long. V dropped 4 bases and J dropped 1; count of bases not matched to a gene: 3. CDR3 coding DNA: TGTGCCTGGATGGGACAGCCGAACACTGAAGCTTTCTTT. This codes for CAWMGQPNTEAFF.

This clone appeared a single time. This chain links TRBV7-2 with TRBJ2-1; 11 bases map to TRBD2. The CDR3 covers 16 residues. J lost 8 bases, V lost 0 bases, and 6 bases had no gene match. Per germline, CDR1 SGHTA and CDR2 FQGNSA. In nucleotides, the CDR3 is TGTGCCAGCAGCTTAGCGACAACTAGCGGGAGACATGAGCAGTTCTTC. Its translation is CASSLATTSGRHEQFF.

CDR3 amino acids: CASSLGTGSETQYF. CDR3 nucleotide sequence: TGTGCCAGCAGCTTGGGGACAGGGTCCGAGACCCAGTACTTC. The chain combines TRBV5-5 with TRBJ2-5, with 8 positions matching TRBD1. The ends lost 0 bases at V and 5 bases at J; junction bases unmatched: 3. This CDR3 spans 14 amino acids. The V gene's germline CDR1 is SGHKS and CDR2 YYEKEE (reference sequence).

This clone was picked up one time. This chain joins TRBV15 and TRBJ2-7; D gene ambiguous. Germline V gives CDR1 LNHNV, CDR2 YYDKDF (reference sequence). The CDR3 consists of 14 residues. V lost 0 bases and J 6 bases, leaving 12 bases between the germline ends. In DNA, the CDR3 is TGTGCCACCAGCAGAGATACAACCGCCCGCGAGCAGTACTTC. It encodes CATSRDTTAREQYF.

This sequence joins TRBV18 and TRBJ2-1, with a tentative D call TRBD2 (5 bases). CDR3 length equals 16 residues. V was pared by 3 bases and J by 0 bases, with 12 bases between. The V gene's germline CDR1 is KGHSH and CDR2 LQKENI. CDR3 protein: CASSPLFGGSYNEQFF. DNA of the CDR3: TGTGCCAGCTCACCGCTGTTTGGAGGCTCCTACAATGAGCAGTTCTTC.

J is TRBJ2-5 and V is TRBV25-1, with 8 positions matching TRBD1. The CDR3 is 18 amino acids. Per germline, CDR1 MGHDK and CDR2 SYGVNS. The V segment lost 3 bases and the J segment 4 bases; nucleotides outside the gene matches: 16. CDR3: CASSEQGAARLTIETQYF. In nucleotides, the CDR3 is TGTGCCAGCAGTGAGCAGGGGGCTGCCCGCCTGACGATAGAGACCCAGTACTTC.

The chain recombines TRBV5-6 with TRBJ2-7; D is perhaps TRBD1 (6 bases). Germline CDR1 is SGHDT and CDR2 is YYEEEE. V lost 1 base and J 3 bases, leaving 11 bases between the germline ends. CDR3 size: 14 residues. Here the CDR3 reads CASSLSGQYYEQYF. Here the CDR3 DNA reads TGTGCCAGCAGCTTGAGCGGACAGTACTACGAGCAGTACTTC.